This TCR beta chain was captured by sequencing in a study of chemoradiotherapy in HPV16-positive cancers. Generated by immunoSEQ multiplex PCR, the TCRdb table keeps only in-frame clones and is missing some. This table holds about 4,800 clones, around 90% found once. The study, taken as a whole, reports: HPV-responsive T-cell expansion during chemoradiotherapy was linked to improved recurrence-free survival in HPV16-positive patients.

This clone was counted a single time. Its specificity is not known. The sample here was tumor tissue, taken from a patient who underwent chemoradiotherapy. The source of this sequence is a human donor with HPV-associated anogenital cancer.

CDR3 DNA: TGTGCCAGCAGTTGGGGTACCTACAATGAGCAGTTCTTC. This codes for CASSWGTYNEQFF. The chain carries TRBV7-9 and TRBJ2-1; no reliable D call. The germline V and J ends were trimmed by 6 bases and 2 bases, with 8 bases remaining between them. The CDR3 spans 13 residues. Germline V gene sequence: CDR1 SEHNR, CDR2 FQNEAQ (reference sequence). The full variable domain, in which reference TRBV7-9 and TRBJ2-1 provide the parts outside the CDR3, is DTGVSQNPRHKITKRGQNVTFRCDPISEHNRLYWYRQTLGQGPEFLTYFQNEAQLEKSRLLSDRFSAERPKGSFSTLEIQRTEQGDSAMYLCASSWGTYNEQFFGPGTRLTVL.